This T cell receptor (beta chain) derives from a study of blood T cell repertoires in COVID-19 (dated by TCRdb to about 2020). With respect to the entire study: Samples from collaborators originated in the United States, Italy and Spain and spanned both the acute and convalescent phases of COVID-19. The material from the prospective study consisted of cDNA or gDNA derived from T cells, B-cell-depleted T cells, or PBMCs. The samples were drawn from the first 160 participants of the ongoing ImmuneRACE study and from 950 to 1,500 subjects provided by 6 global collaborators. The sample metadata nearly always contained a de-identified subject ID, COVID-19 status, age in years and sex. The repertoires were released in a freely available public database meant as a resource for research on the immune response to SARS-CoV-2. Subjects who had been exposed to COVID-19, were actively infected with it, or had recovered from it provided the deeply sampled blood TCRbeta repertoires that made up the dataset. Where available, HLA class I and class II types were taken from metadata supplied by the sample provider and were not determined by assay-based typing.

Remarks on this clone: Its antigen remains unidentified. No much larger clone exists at a distance of one base, and base qualities are not known.

V has 4 bases trimmed and J has 2 bases trimmed; junction bases matching no gene number 11. From the cysteine up to the phenylalanine, the CDR3 has a length of 18 residues. Only the CDR3 DNA is retained, 54 bases long and in frame from the first base. The germline V gene specifies MDHEN as CDR1 and SYDVKM as CDR2. At one collaborating source in Seattle, patients were enrolled during active infection and were followed longitudinally through the course of disease. Whole blood was collected in K2EDTA tubes by collaborating institutions according to the institutions' own protocols. For TCRbeta analysis, collaborator samples were shipped as frozen whole blood, as isolated PBMCs, or as DNA extracted from either sample type. The immunoSEQ Assay, a bias-controlled multiplex PCR, was used to amplify TCRbeta CDR3 regions from genomic DNA. Processing in the source paper ran as follows. Within the assay, amplification of reference gene primers was used to estimate how many nucleated cells each sample contained. To quantify the absolute abundance of each unique TCRbeta CDR3 rearrangement, sequence reads were collapsed and filtered. Productive Simpson clonality was computed per sample as the square root of Simpson's diversity index over productive rearrangements. TCRdb retrieved this table from immuneACCESS and kept in-frame rearrangements only. Not all clones are present; in checked studies, unresolved V genes account for under half, and no reason is known for the remainder. V, J and clone size reflect that table, while D and trimming were determined from the DNA. This sample lists roughly 100,000 clones; about 90% were detected once. Clones ranked in the top ten supply 6.5% to 8.5% of the sample.

Results and caveats for the whole study, not just this receptor: Clinical and demographic metadata were provided uncurated, with the amount varying by source and participant.

The rearranged segments are TRBV28 and TRBJ1-5, and 10 junction bases match TRBD1. This sequence originates from a man aged 18 to 29 with COVID-19, enrolled during active disease. Sequencing input: peripheral blood. Here the CDR3 is given as CASSSLRQGAFGNQPQHF. The DNA is TGTGCCAGCAGTTCCCTGCGACAGGGGGCTTTTGGCAATCAGCCCCAGCATTTT.